The clone carrying this TCR beta chain appeared a few times. Its antigen is not known. A process of 5'RACE template switching, which added a universal primer site and UMIs, was used to make TCR cDNA. MiXCR, run by TCRdb on the 5' RACE reads, gives a single entry per CDR3 protein. There are 300,000 to 400,000 distinct CDR3 sequences in the sample; around 12% occur only once, and approximately 3.3% lies in the top ten. The sample comes from a study of T cells after yellow fever vaccination. Whole-study findings and limits: Repertoires sorted by FACS could include abundant clonotypes that are contaminants from the bulk population. Clones from primary vaccination mostly reappeared after the booster (approximately 96% CD4, around 90% CD8).

Sample: CD4+ T cells sorted from PBMCs, taken 15 days after the yellow fever booster vaccination. This receptor was identified in a man aged 18 to 29 who received the YFV17D yellow fever vaccine.

Written as DNA, the CDR3 is TGTGCCAGCAGCCAAGAAGGGGTCAGGGAGGATGAAAAACTGTTTTTT. It translates to CASSQEGVREDEKLFF. J is TRBJ1-4 and V is TRBV4-2, with a tentative D call TRBD1 (5 bases). V lost 0 bases, J lost 6 bases, and 14 bases lay in between. From germline, CDR1 is LGHNA and CDR2 YNFKEQ. CDR3 length: 16 amino acids.